A single sample is the source of the 7 T cell receptor beta chains below, sequenced in a study of regulatory T cells in long-lasting Graves disease. Library construction for TCR beta used iRepertoire HTBI primers and Arm-PCR of CDR3 regions. TCRdb passed the multiplex PCR reads through MiXCR, listing each CDR3 protein once. Of around 510,000 distinct CDR3 sequences listed, less than 25% were seen once; the top ten hold over 7.5%. As for time point: persistent/refractory GD, antithyroid drugs over 5 years with positive TRAb. With RNA extracted from PBMCs as input, the TCR library was made. The sequencing here drew on peripheral blood mononuclear cells (PBMCs), taken when the disease was refractory, from a patient treated with antithyroid drugs. These receptors were taken from a female donor with Graves disease.

This clonotype was counted ten times or more. The chain uses TRBV11-2 and TRBJ2-5; no firm D call. Germline CDR1 and CDR2: SGHAT and FQNNGV. This CDR3 contains 12 residues. V dropped 2 bases and J dropped 4 bases, with 5 bases sitting between them. CDR3: CASSLLGETQYF. CDR3 coding DNA: TGTGCCAGCAGCTTACTCGGAGAGACCCAGTACTTC.

The chain recombines TRBV27 with TRBJ2-1, with 7 nucleotides matching TRBD2. With V trimmed by 1 base and J by 1 base, 4 bases remained unmatched. CDR3 length: 16 amino acids. Germline V CDR1 and CDR2: MNHEY, SMNVEV (reference sequence). The CDR3 is CASSLWGGGSYNEQFF. The CDR3 bases are TGTGCCAGCAGTTTATGGGGGGGGGGGTCCTACAATGAGCAGTTCTTC.

The chain recombines TRBV7-2 with TRBJ2-2, with D possibly being TRBD2 (5 bases). CDR1 is SGHTA and CDR2 is FQGNSA in the germline V gene. The CDR3 covers 15 residues. The V gene lost 1 base and the J gene lost 5 bases, with 11 bases spanning the gap. CDR3 nucleotide sequence: TGTGCCAGCAGCTTAGGGCTAGCTGTGACCGGGGAGCTGTTTTTT. It is translated as CASSLGLAVTGELFF.

This clonotype showed up just a few times. The chain uses TRBV29-1 and TRBJ1-1; D perhaps matches TRBD1 (5 bases). The length of the CDR3 is 11 residues. Trimming took 2 bases from V and 6 from J, leaving 7 bases between them. CDR1 SQVTM and CDR2 ANQGSEA come from the germline V gene. This CDR3 is CSVELGAEAFF. Written as DNA, the CDR3 is TGCAGCGTTGAATTGGGGGCTGAAGCTTTCTTT.

The rearrangement links TRBV20-1 to TRBJ2-1, with D possibly matching TRBD2 (6 bases). The germline V gene has CDR1 DFQATT and CDR2 SNEGSKA (reference sequence). Between the trimmed V and J ends, which lost 4 bases and 5 bases, there was a span of 12 bases. The CDR3 has 13 amino acids. In nucleotides, the CDR3 is TGCAGTGCTAAAAGGGACTGGAACAATGAGCAGTTCTTC. Translated: CSAKRDWNNEQFF.

The chain employs TRBV12-3 or TRBV12-4 and TRBJ2-2; 11 bases are shared with TRBD1. V lost 6 bases, J lost 6 bases, and 12 bases stayed unmatched. The CDR3 has 17 amino acids. The CDR3 here is CASRAGTGGMIAGELFF. CDR3 in DNA: TGTGCCAGCAGAGCCGGGACAGGGGGTATGATCGCCGGGGAGCTGTTTTTT.

This clonotype was detected ten times or more. This chain connects TRBV10-3 to TRBJ2-7; 9 bases are shared with TRBD1. The germline CDR1 and CDR2 sequences are ENHRY and SYGVKD. V trimming: 4 bases; J trimming: 5 bases; junction bases outside the gene matches: 6. The CDR3 extends over 14 amino acids. For the CDR3, the DNA is TGTGCCATCAGTGTTGGGACAGGGAGGGACGAGCAGTACTTC. Encoded protein: CAISVGTGRDEQYF.